The T cell receptor (beta chain) under discussion was sequenced for a study of blood T cell repertoires in COVID-19. Recruitment covered about two dozen US areas and drew participants whose ages spanned roughly 18 to 89 years. In the original workflow: Amplification of reference gene primers provided the estimated nucleated cell counts. The protocol was immunoSEQ multiplex PCR, while the TCRdb copy is restricted to in-frame clones and leaves out a portion. That table is the source of V, J and clone size, and D and trimming were worked out from the DNA. This table has around 200,000 clones, about 91% appearing once. The CDR3 has 16 amino acids. The germline V gene encodes CDR1 LGHNT and CDR2 FRNRAP. Trimming removed 2 bases from V and 5 bases from J; junction bases left unmatched: 6.

The source of this sequence is a man aged 18 to 30 with acute COVID-19. This sequence joins TRBV12-5 and TRBJ2-5; 12 bases line up with TRBD2. Sequencing used PBMCs or T cells enriched from blood (not recorded which). The CDR3 spells CASGLYLTSGSETQYF. The CDR3 region has the DNA TGTGCTAGTGGTTTGTACCTGACTAGCGGGAGCGAGACCCAGTACTTC.